These 32 T cell receptor beta chains originate from one sample sequenced in a study of blood T cells in healthy people across ages (dated by TCRdb to the mid-2010s). Library preparation employed 5' RACE. The sequencing machine was an Illumina HiSeq 2500. A second about 7 to 12 cycle PCR used a sample-barcoded 5' primer and a J-beta primer mix. TCRdb passed the public sequencing reads through fastp at Q25 and MiXCR, retaining productive beta sequences. All rows with the same CDR3 protein become a single entry with the most common DNA and genes. Counted in this sample were about 1.1 million distinct CDR3 sequences; around two fifths of them appeared once. The ten biggest clones cover about 12% of the sample. The sample consisted of blood. Every receptor here comes from a man younger than 35 in good health.

The chain employs TRBV7-2 and TRBJ2-3, with 11 bases fitting TRBD2. Trimming took 5 bases from V and 4 from J; bases not matched to a gene: 8. The CDR3 covers 16 residues. The V gene's germline CDR1 is SGHTA and CDR2 FQGNSA. The CDR3 DNA is TGTGCCAGCAGCCAACGGGGACTAGCGGCCGCAGATACGCAGTATTTT. Its protein product is CASSQRGLAAADTQYF.

The CDR3: CASSADLRGGTQYF. The CDR3 bases are TGTGCCAGCAGCGCCGACCTCAGGGGGGGTACGCAGTATTTT. The gene calls are TRBV7-2 and TRBJ2-3; D possibly uses TRBD1 or TRBD2 (7 bases each). Germline V gene sequence: CDR1 SGHTA, CDR2 FQGNSA. The CDR3 loop spans 14 amino acids. Trimming pared 5 bases from V and 8 bases from J, leaving 17 bases between.

This sequence joins TRBV4-2 and TRBJ2-5; D ambiguous. The last part of the DNA fits TRBJ2-7 better; the J call may be wrong. CDR3 length: 14 residues. The germline gives CDR1 LGHNA, CDR2 YNFKEQ. CDR3 protein: CASSQESPRSEQYF. CDR3 bases: TGTGCCAGCAGCCAAGAGTCCCCTAGGAGCGAGCAGTACTTC.

The rearrangement joins TRBV6-1 to TRBJ1-6; perhaps TRBD1 as D (5 bases). V was cut by 2 bases and J by 6 bases, with 11 bases left in between. The CDR3 totals 15 residues. Germline CDR1 MNHNS, CDR2 SASEGT. CDR3 protein: CASSERVRGNSPLHF. The DNA for the CDR3 is TGTGCCAGCAGTGAACGGGTGAGGGGTAATTCACCCCTCCACTTT.

The chain combines TRBV7-2 with TRBJ1-5; D gene uncertain. Germline V CDR1 and CDR2: SGHTA, FQGNSA. The V end lost 5 bases, the J end lost 2 bases, and 13 bases lay between the germline ends. The CDR3 length is 15 residues. CDR3 amino acids: CASSPRPLGNQPQHF. The CDR3 nucleotides read TGTGCCAGCAGCCCCCGGCCCCTTGGCAATCAGCCCCAGCATTTT.

The rearrangement joins TRBV24-1 to TRBJ2-1; 12 positions match TRBD2. The CDR3 contains 13 residues. Germline lookup yields CDR1 KGHDR and CDR2 SFDVKD. The trim removed 9 bases at V and 7 bases at J, leaving 3 bases unmatched. The CDR3 sequence is CATASGRANEQFF. The CDR3 bases are TGTGCCACCGCTAGCGGGAGGGCAAATGAGCAGTTCTTC.

CDR3 residues: CASSPKGRALPVNEKLFF. CDR3 nucleotide sequence: TGTGCCAGCAGTCCTAAGGGTAGAGCTCTCCCGGTTAATGAAAAACTGTTTTTT. The rearrangement uses TRBV6-1 and TRBJ1-4; D gene unclear. The CDR3 has 18 residues. V lost 5 bases to trimming and J lost 4 bases, with 23 bases between them. The germline V gene has CDR1 MNHNS and CDR2 SASEGT.

The J gene is TRBJ2-5, the V gene TRBV7-6; D gene uncertain. Per the germline V gene, CDR1 is SGHVS and CDR2 is FNYEAQ. The V end was cut by 1 base, the J end by 2 bases, with 8 bases between. The CDR3 is made up of 14 amino acids. The CDR3 DNA is TGTGCCAGCAGCTTAGATGAACCTCAAGAGACCCAGTACTTC. It encodes CASSLDEPQETQYF.

The chain is built from TRBV12-5 and TRBJ2-1; 12 positions match TRBD2. The germline gives CDR1 LGHNT, CDR2 FRNRAP. V lost 6 bases to trimming and J lost 1 base; unmatched junction nucleotides: 13. The CDR3 sequence is 19 residues long. This CDR3 reads CASGLGASGGAVSYNEQFF. CDR3 in DNA: TGTGCTAGTGGCTTAGGGGCTAGCGGGGGGGCTGTATCCTACAATGAGCAGTTCTTC.

This clonotype showed up just a few times. The J gene is TRBJ1-5, the V gene TRBV20-1, with D uncertain. V was trimmed by 0 bases and J by 2 bases, leaving 11 bases between them. Germline CDR1 DFQATT, CDR2 SNEGSKA (reference sequence). The CDR3 totals 15 residues. This CDR3 is CSAREHSRGNQPQHF. Here the CDR3 DNA reads TGCAGTGCTAGAGAGCATTCTAGGGGCAATCAGCCCCAGCATTTT.

The V and J genes are TRBV20-1 and TRBJ2-1; 8 positions match TRBD2. The J call could be wrong; TRBJ2-7 is a better fit for the DNA end. This CDR3 region has 14 residues. Germline V gene data show CDR1 as DFQATT and CDR2 as SNEGSKA (reference sequence). The CDR3 loop is CSASGGALNNEQYF. As DNA, the CDR3 is TGCAGTGCTAGCGGGGGGGCTCTAAACAATGAGCAGTACTTC.

This clonotype was seen many times. V and J are TRBV29-1 and TRBJ1-2; a weak D match, TRBD1 (5 bases). The germline gives CDR1 SQVTM, CDR2 ANQGSEA. V was shortened by 5 bases and J by 6 bases, with 10 bases between the two germline ends. The CDR3 contains 11 residues. The CDR3 is CSVPRDDGYTF. CDR3 DNA sequence: TGCAGCGTTCCCAGGGATGATGGCTACACCTTC.

The chain recombines TRBV6-6 with TRBJ2-7; D may be TRBD1 (5 bases). The CDR3 length is 15 residues. Per germline, CDR1 MNHNY and CDR2 SVGAGI (reference sequence). V dropped 2 bases and J dropped 0 bases, with 11 bases sitting between them. CDR3 loop: CASSYARESSYEQYF. The CDR3 nucleotides are TGTGCCAGCAGTTACGCCAGGGAAAGCTCCTACGAGCAGTACTTC.

With regard to this clonotype: This may come from a read error, since a much larger clone is one base off. V usage is TRBV29-1 and J usage is TRBJ1-2; D remains ambiguous. This CDR3 comprises 11 residues. CDR1 and CDR2 from the germline V gene are SQVTM and ANQGSEA. Trimming stripped 7 bases from V and 4 bases from J, with 10 bases between. The CDR3 spells CSGDNSYGYTF. The CDR3 DNA follows: TGCAGCGGCGACAACTCCTATGGCTACACCTTC. Complete variable domain (other parts from reference TRBV29-1 and TRBJ1-2): SAVISQKPSRDICQRGTSLTIQCQVDSQVTMMFWYRQQPGQSLTLIATANQGSEATYESGFVIDKFPISRPNLTFSTLTVSNMSPEDSSIYLCSGDNSYGYTFGSGTRLTVV.

Only a few counts were recorded for this clonotype. V is TRBV4-2 and J is TRBJ1-2; tentatively, D is TRBD1 (5 bases). The V and J ends lost 4 bases and 4 bases respectively, with 19 bases between them. Per germline, CDR1 LGHNA and CDR2 YNFKEQ. CDR3 size: 16 residues. In nucleotides, the CDR3 is TGTGCCAGCAGCCCTGATCCGGGACGGACAACCTATGGCTACACCTTC. Translating it yields CASSPDPGRTTYGYTF.

This clonotype appeared a few times. The chain employs TRBV6-1 and TRBJ2-5; D is unresolved. V lost 2 bases to trimming and J lost 2 bases, with 12 bases between them. The CDR3 length is 15 residues. Looked up from germline, CDR1 is MNHNS and CDR2 is SASEGT. CDR3 sequence (DNA): TGTGCCAGCAGTGAACTGGGTGGCAGACAAGAGACCCAGTACTTC. Translation: CASSELGGRQETQYF.

This clonotype came up a few times. V gene TRBV10-3 combines with J gene TRBJ1-2; D is unresolved. V lost 2 bases and J lost 1, with 5 bases in between. The CDR3 loop spans 13 amino acids. Germline CDR1 reads ENHRY; CDR2 reads SYGVKD. The chain's CDR3 is CAISEGSNYGYTF. The CDR3, as DNA: TGTGCCATCAGTGAGGGCAGTAACTATGGCTACACCTTC.

The V gene is TRBV20-1, the J gene TRBJ1-2; a possible D gene is TRBD1 (5 bases). The V and J ends lost 7 bases and 4 bases respectively, with 16 bases between them. The CDR3 loop spans 13 amino acids. Germline CDR1 and CDR2: DFQATT and SNEGSKA (reference sequence). CDR3 region: CSGTGAVSYGYTF. The CDR3 region has the DNA TGCAGTGGAACCGGGGCAGTTTCCTATGGCTACACCTTC.

Note on this clonotype: A much larger clone is a single base away; this may be a read error. The gene calls are TRBV6-2 or TRBV6-3 and TRBJ2-5; TRBD2 matches at 8 bases. The germline V gene has CDR1 MNHEY and CDR2 SVGEGT. The CDR3 is 16 residues long. V lost 3 bases and J lost 11; bases outside the gene matches: 17. CDR3 amino acids: CASSYFPTSGGNEQYF. CDR3 in DNA: TGTGCCAGCAGTTATTTTCCCACTAGCGGCGGTAATGAGCAGTACTTC.

CDR3 bases: TGTGCCAGCAGCTATAAGGGGACAGGGTACGAGCAGTACTTC. Translating it yields CASSYKGTGYEQYF. The chain combines TRBV11-1 with TRBJ2-7, with TRBD1 matching 9 bases. This CDR3 has 14 residues. CDR1 SGHAT and CDR2 FQDESV come from the germline V gene (reference sequence). V lost 4 bases, J lost 4 bases, and 5 bases stayed unmatched. Using reference TRBV11-1 and TRBJ2-7 for the parts outside the CDR3, the full variable domain is EAEVAQSPRYKITEKSQAVAFWCDPISGHATLYWYRQILGQGPELLVQFQDESVVDDSQLPKDRFSAERLKGVDSTLKIQPAELGDSAMYLCASSYKGTGYEQYFGPGTRLTVT.

The chain carries TRBV20-1 and TRBJ1-2; D is unclear. Deletions cut 1 base from V and 4 bases from J, with 10 bases between. The germline gives CDR1 DFQATT, CDR2 SNEGSKA (reference sequence). The length of the CDR3 is 13 residues. The CDR3 protein is CSARVGTSYGYTF. In nucleotides, the CDR3 is TGCAGTGCTAGAGTTGGTACCTCCTATGGCTACACCTTC.

CDR3 in DNA: TGTGCCATCAGTGATCGGGGTCCCGTGGGGGCTTTCTTT. Its translation: CAISDRGPVGAFF. The chain carries TRBV10-3 and TRBJ1-1, with no clear D. Germline assignment: CDR1 ENHRY and CDR2 SYGVKD. Trimming pared 3 bases from V and 11 bases from J, leaving 16 bases between. The CDR3 extends over 13 amino acids.

The V gene is TRBV7-3, the J gene TRBJ2-3; D possibly corresponds to TRBD2 (6 bases). The CDR3 covers 17 residues. CDR1 is SGHTA and CDR2 is FQGTGA in the germline V gene. The V gene lost 5 bases and the J gene lost 3 bases, with 21 bases spanning the gap. The CDR3 sequence is CASSPQAIGGGTDTQYF. CDR3 in DNA: TGTGCCAGCAGCCCCCAGGCAATCGGGGGTGGTACAGATACGCAGTATTTT.

The chain is built from TRBV2 and TRBJ1-6; D unclear. Germline V lookup: CDR1 SNHLY, CDR2 FYNNEI. The CDR3 sequence is 16 residues long. V lost 7 bases to trimming and J lost 0 bases, with 13 bases between them. The CDR3 reads CASKVGSSSYNSPLHF. The CDR3 coding sequence is TGTGCCAGCAAGGTCGGGTCGAGCTCCTATAATTCACCCCTCCACTTT.

This clonotype was seen a handful of times. This sequence joins TRBV25-1 and TRBJ1-6, with a weak D call TRBD1 (5 bases). Germline V gives CDR1 MGHDK, CDR2 SYGVNS. This CDR3 is 13 amino acids long. V gave up 4 bases and J gave up 7 bases, with 8 bases separating them. This CDR3 is CASSARQNSPLHF. The CDR3 DNA is TGTGCCAGCAGTGCCAGACAGAATTCACCCCTCCACTTT.

A few counts support this clonotype. This chain links TRBV4-1 with TRBJ1-6; TRBD1 is a possible D gene (5 bases). V lost 0 bases and J lost 7, with 16 bases in between. The CDR3 runs 17 residues. The germline CDR1 and CDR2 sequences are MGHRA and YSYEKL. The CDR3 bases are TGCGCCAGCAGCCAAGAAACCTTGTCGACAGTCAATTCACCCCTCCACTTT. Translation: CASSQETLSTVNSPLHF.

This clonotype was picked up a small number of times. This chain uses TRBV10-3 with TRBJ2-7; D gene uncertain. This CDR3 comprises 13 residues. V gave up 2 bases and J gave up 7 bases, with 12 bases separating them. Looked up from germline, CDR1 is ENHRY and CDR2 is SYGVKD. The CDR3 here is CAISENPGNEQYF. The DNA of the CDR3 is TGTGCCATCAGTGAGAATCCGGGCAATGAGCAGTACTTC.

This chain links TRBV20-1 with TRBJ2-1; D remains ambiguous. The J call may be wrong; the DNA end is better matched by TRBJ2-7. The CDR3 is 14 residues long. Germline CDR1 and CDR2: DFQATT and SNEGSKA (reference sequence). In nucleotides, the CDR3 is TGCAGTGCTAGAGATCTAAGGAGCGACAATGAGCAGTACTTC. Residues: CSARDLRSDNEQYF.

The gene calls are TRBV12-3 or TRBV12-4 and TRBJ2-3; no definite D call. This CDR3 comprises 14 residues. The germline V and J ends were trimmed by 6 bases and 4 bases, with 14 bases remaining between them. The CDR3 nucleotides read TGTGCCAGCAGGACGTCGGGCAGCGCAGATACGCAGTATTTT. Protein sequence: CASRTSGSADTQYF.

The chain is built from TRBV4-3 and TRBJ2-3, with 9 bases aligning to TRBD2. There are 13 residues in the CDR3. The trim removed 3 bases at V and 5 bases at J, leaving 0 bases unmatched. Germline CDR1 LGHNA, CDR2 YSLEER. CDR3 in DNA: TGCGCCAGCAGCCAGCGGGGGGGAGATACGCAGTATTTT. Translated: CASSQRGGDTQYF.

This clonotype was detected ten times or more. This chain connects TRBV6-2 or TRBV6-3 to TRBJ2-1; D not resolved. Germline V gene lookup returns CDR1 MNHEY and CDR2 SVGEGT. The V and J ends lost 4 bases and 9 bases respectively, with 10 bases between them. The CDR3 is 12 residues long. CDR3 nucleotides: TGTGCCAGCAGTTCCCCCTTGGGTGAGCAGTTCTTC. It is translated as CASSSPLGEQFF.

V and J are TRBV7-9 and TRBJ2-7; D is perhaps TRBD1 (6 bases). CDR1 is SEHNR and CDR2 is FQNEAQ in the germline V gene (reference sequence). Trimming left V 5 bases short and J 1 base short, with 12 bases between. The CDR3 totals 14 residues. CDR3 region: CASSRTDPSYEQYF. In DNA, the CDR3 is TGTGCCAGCAGCCGGACAGACCCATCCTACGAGCAGTACTTC. The complete variable domain, with remaining parts taken from reference TRBV7-9 and TRBJ2-7, reads DTGVSQNPRHKITKRGQNVTFRCDPISEHNRLYWYRQTLGQGPEFLTYFQNEAQLEKSRLLSDRFSAERPKGSFSTLEIQRTEQGDSAMYLCASSRTDPSYEQYFGPGTRLTVT.